This TCR beta chain was observed in a study of cytomegalovirus exposure and HLA in healthy donors. As for the study in general: When 300 to 500 donors were genotyped, 80% to 90% of them were found to fall in the Caucasian-associated ancestry cluster.

With 60 Vbeta and 13 Jbeta primers, the PCR was carried out. This table comes from immunoSEQ multiplex PCR, and its TCRdb copy is limited to in-frame clones, with some not included. Seen in this sample are about 72,000 clones; the ten most common clones hold roughly 2.6%. Study-level points and caveats: It was likely that a cluster of highly shared sequence variants was a sequencing artifact.

Details on this clone: Its target is not known.

Unmatched junction bases numbered 13, after V lost 5 bases and J lost 4 bases. Germline assignment: CDR1 SGHAT and CDR2 FQNNGV. The CDR3 sequence is 16 residues long. The clonotype originates from a man aged 35 to 55 in good health and CMV-seronegative. The material sequenced was PBMCs. The chain links TRBV11-2 to TRBJ1-2; 7 nucleotides agree with TRBD1. CDR3 sequence: CASSPETSTGLYGYTF. CDR3 DNA: TGTGCCAGCAGCCCTGAAACCTCGACAGGGCTCTATGGCTACACCTTC.